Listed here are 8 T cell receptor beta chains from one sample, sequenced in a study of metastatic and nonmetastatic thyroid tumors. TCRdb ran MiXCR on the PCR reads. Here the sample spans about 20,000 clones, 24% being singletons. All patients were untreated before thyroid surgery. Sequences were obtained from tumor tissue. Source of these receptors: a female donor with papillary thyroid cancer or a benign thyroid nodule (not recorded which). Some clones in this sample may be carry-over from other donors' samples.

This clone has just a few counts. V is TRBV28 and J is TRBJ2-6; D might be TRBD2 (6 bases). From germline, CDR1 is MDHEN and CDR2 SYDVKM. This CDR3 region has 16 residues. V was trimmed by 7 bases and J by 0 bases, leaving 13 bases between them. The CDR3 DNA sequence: TGTGCCAGCATCCGCGGGGTTTTCTCTGGGGCCAACGTCCTGACTTTC. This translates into CASIRGVFSGANVLTF.

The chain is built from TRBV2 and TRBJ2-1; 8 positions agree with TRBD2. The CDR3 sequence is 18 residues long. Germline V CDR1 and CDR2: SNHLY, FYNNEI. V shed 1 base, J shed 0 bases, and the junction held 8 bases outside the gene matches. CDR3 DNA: TGTGCCAGCAGTGAAGTGGCTAGCGGGTTAAGCTCCTACAATGAGCAGTTCTTC. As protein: CASSEVASGLSSYNEQFF. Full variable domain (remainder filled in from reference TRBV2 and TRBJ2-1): EPEVTQTPSHQVTQMGQEVILRCVPISNHLYFYWYRQILGQKVEFLVSFYNNEISEKSEIFDDQFSVERPDGSNFTLKIRSTKLEDSAMYFCASSEVASGLSSYNEQFFGPGTRLTVL.

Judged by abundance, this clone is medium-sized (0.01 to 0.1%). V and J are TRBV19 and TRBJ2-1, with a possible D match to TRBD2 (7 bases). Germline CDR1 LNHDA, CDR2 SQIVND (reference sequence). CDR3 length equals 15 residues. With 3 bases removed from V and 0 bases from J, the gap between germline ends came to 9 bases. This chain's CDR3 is CASSIAGASYNEQFF. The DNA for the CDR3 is TGTGCCAGTAGTATCGCGGGGGCCTCCTACAATGAGCAGTTCTTC.

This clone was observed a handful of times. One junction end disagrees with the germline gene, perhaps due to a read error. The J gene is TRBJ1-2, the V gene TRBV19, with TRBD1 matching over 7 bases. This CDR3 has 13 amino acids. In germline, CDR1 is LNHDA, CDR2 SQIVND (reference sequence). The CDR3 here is CASIGATGQGYNF. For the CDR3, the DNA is TGTGCCAGTATCGGCGCGACAGGGCAAGGCTACAACTTC.

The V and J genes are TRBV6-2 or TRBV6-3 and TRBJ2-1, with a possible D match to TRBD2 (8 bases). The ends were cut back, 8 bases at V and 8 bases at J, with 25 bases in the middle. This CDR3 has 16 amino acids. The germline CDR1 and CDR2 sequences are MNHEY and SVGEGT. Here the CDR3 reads CASVRSGTRTGHEQFF. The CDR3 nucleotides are TGTGCCAGCGTCCGATCCGGGACTAGGACAGGCCATGAGCAGTTCTTC.

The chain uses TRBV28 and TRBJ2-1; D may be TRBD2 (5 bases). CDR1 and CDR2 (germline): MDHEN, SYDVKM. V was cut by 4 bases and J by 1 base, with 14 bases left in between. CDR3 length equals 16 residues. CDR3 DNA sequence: TGTGCCAGCAGTTCCCTTGAGGGCAGATCCTACAATGAGCAGTTCTTC. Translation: CASSSLEGRSYNEQFF.

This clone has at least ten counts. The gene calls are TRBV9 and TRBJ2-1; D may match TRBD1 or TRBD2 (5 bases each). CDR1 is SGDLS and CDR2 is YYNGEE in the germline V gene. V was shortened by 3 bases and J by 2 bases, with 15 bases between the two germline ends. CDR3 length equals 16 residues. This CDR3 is CASSGTGTQTYNEQFF. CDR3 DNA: TGTGCCAGCAGCGGAACCGGGACGCAAACCTACAATGAGCAGTTCTTC.

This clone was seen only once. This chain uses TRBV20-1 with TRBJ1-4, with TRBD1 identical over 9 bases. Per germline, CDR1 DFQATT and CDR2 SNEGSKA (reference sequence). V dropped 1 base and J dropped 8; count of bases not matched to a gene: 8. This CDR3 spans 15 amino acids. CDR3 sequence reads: CSARVWTGVGEKLFF. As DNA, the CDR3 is TGCAGTGCTAGAGTGTGGACAGGGGTTGGGGAAAAACTGTTTTTT.